These T cell receptor beta chains were read from a single sample in a study of control samples from healthy donors and cancer patients. Assay: immunoSEQ multiplex PCR; the TCRdb copy retains only in-frame clones and omits some. The sample yields around 110,000 clones, roughly nine tenths seen once. Material: PBMCs. These receptors came from a woman aged 45-65 years with colorectal cancer. Both conserved end residues are part of each CDR3. The D gene is left open where the match is weak. Only some rows state a clone size, as once, few, many or a class for expanded clones.

- | TRBJ2-2 | TRBD2 | TRBV10-1 | TGCGCCAGCAGTGCTAGCGGGGGGAACACCGGGGAGCTGTTTTTT | CASSASGGNTGELFF
- | TRBJ1-2 | TRBD1 | TRBV2 | TGTGCCAGCAGTGAGGGGGACAGGGCTAAAACCTTC | CASSEGDRAKTF
- | TRBJ2-1 | - | TRBV7-9 | TGTGCCAGCAGCCCCGGGGATAATGAGCAGTTCTTC | CASSPGDNEQFF
- | TRBJ2-7 | TRBD2 | TRBV10-3 | TGTGCCATCAGTGCGCAGGCGGGGGCCTACGAGCAGTACTTC | CAISAQAGAYEQYF
- | TRBJ2-3 | - | TRBV27 | TGTGCCAGCAAAGGGACTTCGTACACTCTCACAGATACGCAGTATTTT | CASKGTSYTLTDTQYF
- | TRBJ2-6 | - | TRBV5-1 | TGCGCCAGCAGCTTGTTAGGGGGTTCCTTATCTGGGGCCAACGTCCTGACTTTC | CASSLLGGSLSGANVLTF
- | TRBJ2-7 | - | TRBV7-2 | TGTGCCAGCAGCTTACCAGGGCGTTCCTACGAGCAGTACTTC | CASSLPGRSYEQYF
few | TRBJ2-1 | - | TRBV9 | TGTGCCAGCAGCGTAGGTCTGGGGCTCTACAATGAGCAGTTCTTC | CASSVGLGLYNEQFF
- | TRBJ2-2 | TRBD2 | TRBV4-2 | TGTGCCAGCAGCCAAGGGGAAATAGCGGGGACCGGGGAGCTGTTTTTT | CASSQGEIAGTGELFF
- | TRBJ1-5 | TRBD1 | TRBV2 | TGTGCCAGCACACAGGACAGGGGCAATCAGCCCCAGCATTTT | CASTQDRGNQPQHF
- | TRBJ1-2 | - | TRBV5-1 | TGCGCCAGCAGCCCAACAGACGGCTCCTATGGCTACACCTTC | CASSPTDGSYGYTF